This TCR beta chain is drawn from a study of T-cell memory formation after mild COVID-19. As for the study in general: TCR clusters mostly belonged to single donors.

Study-wide points: Pre-infection memory carried some responding clones, suggesting that cross-reactive memory joined. Clones shrinking between day 15 and 85 showed a balanced CD4/CD8 split, and those that grew later tilted toward CD4+.

This CDR3 spans 17 amino acids. In germline, CDR1 is LGHNA, CDR2 YSLEER. Trimming removed 0 bases from V and 4 bases from J; junction bases left unmatched: 8. Ten or more counts support this clonotype. As yet, its antigen is unknown. cDNA libraries for TCR alpha and TCR beta, carrying sample barcodes and UMIs, came from 5'RACE with constant-segment primers. TCRdb re-called the 5' RACE reads through MiXCR, storing one row per CDR3 protein. Altogether tens of thousands of distinct CDR3 sequences are present, approximately 16% being singletons, with the ten largest covering about 43%. This clonotype was sampled from a man younger than 35 who had mild COVID-19 (a few samples of this study predate the infection). Cell type and time point are not known. The sequenced material came from PBMCs or a T cell subset sorted from them (not recorded which). The chain carries TRBV4-3 and TRBJ2-3; the match to TRBD2 covers 9 bases. CDR3 in DNA: TGCGCCAGCAGCCAAGACAGAGGCGGGGGGGCCGCAGATACGCAGTATTTT. The encoded protein is CASSQDRGGGAADTQYF.